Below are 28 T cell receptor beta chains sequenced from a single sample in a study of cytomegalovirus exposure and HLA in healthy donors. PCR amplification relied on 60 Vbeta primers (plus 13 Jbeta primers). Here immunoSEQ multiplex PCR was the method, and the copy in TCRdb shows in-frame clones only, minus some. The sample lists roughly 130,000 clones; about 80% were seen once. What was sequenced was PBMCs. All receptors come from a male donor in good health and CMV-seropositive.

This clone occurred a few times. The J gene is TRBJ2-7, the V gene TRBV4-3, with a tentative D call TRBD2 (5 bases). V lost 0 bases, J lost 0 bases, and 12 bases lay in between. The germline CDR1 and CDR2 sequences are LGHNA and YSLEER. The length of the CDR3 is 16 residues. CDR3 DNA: TGCGCCAGCAGCCAAGATAGGGCGGGCCACTCCTACGAGCAGTACTTC. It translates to CASSQDRAGHSYEQYF.

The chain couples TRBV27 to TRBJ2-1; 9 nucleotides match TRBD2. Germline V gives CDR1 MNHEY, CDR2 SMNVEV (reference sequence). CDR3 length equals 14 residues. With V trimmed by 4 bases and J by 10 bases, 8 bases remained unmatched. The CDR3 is CASSSGGRALEQFF. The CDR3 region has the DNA TGTGCCAGCAGTTCGGGCGGGAGGGCCCTGGAGCAGTTCTTC.

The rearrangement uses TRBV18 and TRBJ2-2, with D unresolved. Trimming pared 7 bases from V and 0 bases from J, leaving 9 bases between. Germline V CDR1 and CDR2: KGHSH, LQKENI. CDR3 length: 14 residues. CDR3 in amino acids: CASFSQANTGELFF. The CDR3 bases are TGTGCCAGCTTCTCCCAGGCGAACACCGGGGAGCTGTTTTTT.

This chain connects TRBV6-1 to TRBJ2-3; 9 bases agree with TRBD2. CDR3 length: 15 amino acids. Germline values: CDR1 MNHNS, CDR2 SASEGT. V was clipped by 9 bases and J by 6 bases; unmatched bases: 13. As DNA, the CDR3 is TGTGCCAGTCACATTCTAGCGGGGAAGGTGGATACGCAGTATTTT. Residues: CASHILAGKVDTQYF.

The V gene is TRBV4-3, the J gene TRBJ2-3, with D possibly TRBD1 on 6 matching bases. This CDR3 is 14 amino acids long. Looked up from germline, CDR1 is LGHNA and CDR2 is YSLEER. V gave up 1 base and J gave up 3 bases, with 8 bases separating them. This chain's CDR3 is CASSQVTGTDTQYF. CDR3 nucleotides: TGCGCCAGCAGCCAAGTCACAGGGACAGATACGCAGTATTTT.

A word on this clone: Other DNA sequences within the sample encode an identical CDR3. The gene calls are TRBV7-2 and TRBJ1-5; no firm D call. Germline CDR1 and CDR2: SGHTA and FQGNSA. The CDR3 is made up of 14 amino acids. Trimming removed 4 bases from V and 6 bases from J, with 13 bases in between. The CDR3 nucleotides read TGTGCCAGCAGCTCCCGACTCGGTGGTCAGCCCCAGCATTTT. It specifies CASSSRLGGQPQHF.

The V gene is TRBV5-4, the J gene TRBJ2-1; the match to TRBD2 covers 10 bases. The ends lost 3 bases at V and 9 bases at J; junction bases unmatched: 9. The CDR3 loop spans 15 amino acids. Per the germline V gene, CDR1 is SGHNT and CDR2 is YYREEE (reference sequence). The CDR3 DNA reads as TGTGCCAGCAGCTCCCGGAGCGGGGGGGCGGCTGAGCAGTTCTTC. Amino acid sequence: CASSSRSGGAAEQFF.

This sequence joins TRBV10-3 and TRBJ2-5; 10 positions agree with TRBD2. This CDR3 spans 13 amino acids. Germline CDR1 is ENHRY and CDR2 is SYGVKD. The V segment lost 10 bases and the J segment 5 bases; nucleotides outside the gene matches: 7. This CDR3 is CATGSGRAETQYF. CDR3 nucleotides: TGTGCCACGGGGAGCGGGAGGGCGGAGACCCAGTACTTC.

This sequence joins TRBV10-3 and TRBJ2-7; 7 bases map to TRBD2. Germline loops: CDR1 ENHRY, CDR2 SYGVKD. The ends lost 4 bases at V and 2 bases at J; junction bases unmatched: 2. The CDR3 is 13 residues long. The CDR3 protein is CAISGGGAYEQYF. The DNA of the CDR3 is TGTGCCATCAGTGGTGGGGGGGCCTACGAGCAGTACTTC.

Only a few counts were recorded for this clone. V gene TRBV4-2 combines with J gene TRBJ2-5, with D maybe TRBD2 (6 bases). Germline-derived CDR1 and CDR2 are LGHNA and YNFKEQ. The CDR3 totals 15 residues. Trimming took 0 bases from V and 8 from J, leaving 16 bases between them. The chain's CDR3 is CASSQDEDRGRTQYF. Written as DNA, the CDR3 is TGTGCCAGCAGCCAAGATGAGGATCGGGGGAGAACCCAGTACTTC.

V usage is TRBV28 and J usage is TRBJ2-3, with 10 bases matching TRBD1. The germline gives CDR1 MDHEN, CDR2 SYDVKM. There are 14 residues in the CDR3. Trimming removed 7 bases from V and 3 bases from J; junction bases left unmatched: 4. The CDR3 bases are TGTGCCAGCATAGGGACAGGGGAAACAGATACGCAGTATTTT. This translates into CASIGTGETDTQYF.

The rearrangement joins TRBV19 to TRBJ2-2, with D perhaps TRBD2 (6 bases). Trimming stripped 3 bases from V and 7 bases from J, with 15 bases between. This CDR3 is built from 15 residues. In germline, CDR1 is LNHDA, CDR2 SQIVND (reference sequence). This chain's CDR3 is CASSIDSGVGGELFF. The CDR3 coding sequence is TGTGCCAGTAGTATTGATTCGGGGGTCGGCGGGGAGCTGTTTTTT.

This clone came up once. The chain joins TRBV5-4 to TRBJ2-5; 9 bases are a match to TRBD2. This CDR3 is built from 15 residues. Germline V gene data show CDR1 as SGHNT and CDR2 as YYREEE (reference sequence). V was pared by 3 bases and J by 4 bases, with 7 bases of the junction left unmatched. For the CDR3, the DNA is TGTGCCAGCAGCTCGGGAGTAGCGGGAGTAGAGACCCAGTACTTC. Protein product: CASSSGVAGVETQYF. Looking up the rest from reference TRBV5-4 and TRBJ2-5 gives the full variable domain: ETGVTQSPTHLIKTRGQQVTLRCSSQSGHNTVSWYQQALGQGPQFIFQYYREEENGRGNFPPRFSGLQFPNYSSELNVNALELDDSALYLCASSSGVAGVETQYFGPGTRLLVL.

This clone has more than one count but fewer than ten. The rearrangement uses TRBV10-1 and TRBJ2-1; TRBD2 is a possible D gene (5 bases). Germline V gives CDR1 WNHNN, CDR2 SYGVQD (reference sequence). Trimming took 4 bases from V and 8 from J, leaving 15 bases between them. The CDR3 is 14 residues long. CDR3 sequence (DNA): TGCGCCAGCAGTGTTACCCCTTTAGCGTATGAGCAGTTCTTC. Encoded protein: CASSVTPLAYEQFF.

The CDR3 sequence: CASSPPGGGAWKTQYF. The DNA of the CDR3 is TGTGCCAGCAGCCCCCCGGGCGGGGGGGCCTGGAAGACCCAGTACTTC. The chain uses TRBV7-9 and TRBJ2-5; the match to TRBD2 covers 9 bases. The V segment lost 5 bases and the J segment 6 bases; nucleotides outside the gene matches: 13. Germline V gene data show CDR1 as SEHNR and CDR2 as FQNEAQ (reference sequence). The CDR3 length is 16 residues.

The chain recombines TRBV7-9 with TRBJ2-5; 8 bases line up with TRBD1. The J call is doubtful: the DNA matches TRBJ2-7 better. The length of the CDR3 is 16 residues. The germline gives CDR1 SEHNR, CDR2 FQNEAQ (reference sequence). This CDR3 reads CASSESRQGRSYEQYF. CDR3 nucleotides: TGTGCCAGCAGCGAATCCCGACAGGGGAGGTCCTACGAGCAGTACTTC.

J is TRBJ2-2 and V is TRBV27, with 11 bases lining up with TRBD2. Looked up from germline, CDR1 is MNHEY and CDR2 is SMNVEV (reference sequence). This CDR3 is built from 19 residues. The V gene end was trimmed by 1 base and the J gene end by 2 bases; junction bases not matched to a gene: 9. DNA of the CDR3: TGTGCCAGCAGTTTATGGTTTAGTCTAGCGGGGGGAAACACCGGGGAGCTGTTTTTT. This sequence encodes CASSLWFSLAGGNTGELFF.

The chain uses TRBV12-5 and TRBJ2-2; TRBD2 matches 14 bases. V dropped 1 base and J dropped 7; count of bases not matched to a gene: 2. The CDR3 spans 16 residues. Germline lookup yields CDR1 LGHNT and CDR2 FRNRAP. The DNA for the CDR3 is TGTGCTAGTGGTTTGGGGACTAGCGGGAGGAGCGGGGAGCTGTTTTTT. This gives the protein CASGLGTSGRSGELFF. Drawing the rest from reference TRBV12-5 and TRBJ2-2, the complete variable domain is DARVTQTPRHKVTEMGQEVTMRCQPILGHNTVFWYRQTMMQGLELLAYFRNRAPLDDSGMPKDRFSAEMPDATLATLKIQPSEPRDSAVYFCASGLGTSGRSGELFFGEGSRLTVL.

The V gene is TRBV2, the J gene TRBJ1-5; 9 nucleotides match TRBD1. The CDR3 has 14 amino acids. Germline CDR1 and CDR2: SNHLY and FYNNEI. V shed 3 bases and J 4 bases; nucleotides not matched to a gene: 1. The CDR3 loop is CASSEGTGNQPQHF. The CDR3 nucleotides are TGTGCCAGCAGTGAGGGGACAGGGAATCAGCCCCAGCATTTT.

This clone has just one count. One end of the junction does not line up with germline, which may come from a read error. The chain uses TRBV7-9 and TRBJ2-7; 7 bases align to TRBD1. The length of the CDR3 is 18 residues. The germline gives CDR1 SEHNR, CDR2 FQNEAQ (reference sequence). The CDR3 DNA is TGTTCCAGCAGCTTAGCTTCTCGAGGGACAGCCCTCTCCTACGAGCAGTACTTC. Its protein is CSSSLASRGTALSYEQYF.

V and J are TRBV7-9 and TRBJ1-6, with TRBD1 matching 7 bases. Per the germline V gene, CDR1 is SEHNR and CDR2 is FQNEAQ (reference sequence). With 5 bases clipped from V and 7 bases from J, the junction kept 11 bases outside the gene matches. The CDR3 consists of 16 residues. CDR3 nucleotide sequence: TGTGCCAGCAGCCGAAACAGGGGAATTTTGAATTCACCCCTCCACTTT. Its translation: CASSRNRGILNSPLHF.

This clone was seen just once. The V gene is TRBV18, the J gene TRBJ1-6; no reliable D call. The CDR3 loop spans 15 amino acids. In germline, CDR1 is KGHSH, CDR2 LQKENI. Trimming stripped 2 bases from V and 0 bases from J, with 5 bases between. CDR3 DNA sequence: TGTGCCAGCTCACCAACAGCCTCCTATAATTCACCCCTCCACTTT. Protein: CASSPTASYNSPLHF.

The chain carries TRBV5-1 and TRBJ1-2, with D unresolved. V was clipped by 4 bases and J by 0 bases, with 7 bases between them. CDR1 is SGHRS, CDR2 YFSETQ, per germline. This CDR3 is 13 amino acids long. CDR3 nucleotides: TGCGCCAGCAGCCCAGGCACTAACTATGGCTACACCTTC. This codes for CASSPGTNYGYTF.

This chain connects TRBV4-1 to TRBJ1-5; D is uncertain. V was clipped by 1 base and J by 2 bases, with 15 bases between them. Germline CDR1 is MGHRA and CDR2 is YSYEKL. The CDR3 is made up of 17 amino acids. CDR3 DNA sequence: TGCGCCAGCAGCCAAGTCCTTGGAGGGCTTGGCAATCAGCCCCAGCATTTT. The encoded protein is CASSQVLGGLGNQPQHF.

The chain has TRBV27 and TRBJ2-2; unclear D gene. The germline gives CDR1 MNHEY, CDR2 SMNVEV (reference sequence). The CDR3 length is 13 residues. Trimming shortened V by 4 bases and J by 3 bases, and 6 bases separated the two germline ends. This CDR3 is CASSSLYTGELFF. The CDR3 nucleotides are TGTGCCAGCAGTTCGCTATACACCGGGGAGCTGTTTTTT.

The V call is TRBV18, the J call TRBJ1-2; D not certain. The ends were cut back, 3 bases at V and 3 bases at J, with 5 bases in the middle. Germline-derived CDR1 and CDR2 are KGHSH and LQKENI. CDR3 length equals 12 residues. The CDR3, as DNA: TGTGCCAGCTCACCGGCAGACTATGGCTACACCTTC. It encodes CASSPADYGYTF.

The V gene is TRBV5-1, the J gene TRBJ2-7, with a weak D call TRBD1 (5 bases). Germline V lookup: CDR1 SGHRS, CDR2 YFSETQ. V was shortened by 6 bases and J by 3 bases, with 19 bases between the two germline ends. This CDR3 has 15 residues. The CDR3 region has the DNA TGCGCCAGCAACCTATTAGTCCAGGGCAGCTACGAGCAGTACTTC. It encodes CASNLLVQGSYEQYF.

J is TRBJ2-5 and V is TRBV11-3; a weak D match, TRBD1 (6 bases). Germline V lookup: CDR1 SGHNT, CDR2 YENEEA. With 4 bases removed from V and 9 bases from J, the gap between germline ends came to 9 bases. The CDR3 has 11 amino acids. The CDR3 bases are TGTGCCAGCAGCTCACAGGGTCCCCAGTACTTC. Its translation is CASSSQGPQYF.